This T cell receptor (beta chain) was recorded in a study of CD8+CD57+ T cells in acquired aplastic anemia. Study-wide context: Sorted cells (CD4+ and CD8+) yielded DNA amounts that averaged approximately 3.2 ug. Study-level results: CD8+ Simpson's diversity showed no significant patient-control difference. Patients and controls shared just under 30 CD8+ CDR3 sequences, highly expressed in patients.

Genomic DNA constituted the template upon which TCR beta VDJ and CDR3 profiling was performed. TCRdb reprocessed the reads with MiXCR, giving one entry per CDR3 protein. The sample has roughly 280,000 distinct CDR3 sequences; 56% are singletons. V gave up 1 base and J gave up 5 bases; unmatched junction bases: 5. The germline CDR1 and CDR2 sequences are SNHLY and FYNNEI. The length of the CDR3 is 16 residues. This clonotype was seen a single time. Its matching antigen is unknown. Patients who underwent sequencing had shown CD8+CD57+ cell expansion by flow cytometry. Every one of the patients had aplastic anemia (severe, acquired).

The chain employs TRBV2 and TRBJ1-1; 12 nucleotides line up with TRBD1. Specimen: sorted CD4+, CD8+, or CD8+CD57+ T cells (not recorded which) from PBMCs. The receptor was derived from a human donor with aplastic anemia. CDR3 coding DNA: TGTGCCAGCAGTGAAGAGGGACAGGGGGCGAGGACTGAAGCTTTCTTT. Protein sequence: CASSEEGQGARTEAFF.